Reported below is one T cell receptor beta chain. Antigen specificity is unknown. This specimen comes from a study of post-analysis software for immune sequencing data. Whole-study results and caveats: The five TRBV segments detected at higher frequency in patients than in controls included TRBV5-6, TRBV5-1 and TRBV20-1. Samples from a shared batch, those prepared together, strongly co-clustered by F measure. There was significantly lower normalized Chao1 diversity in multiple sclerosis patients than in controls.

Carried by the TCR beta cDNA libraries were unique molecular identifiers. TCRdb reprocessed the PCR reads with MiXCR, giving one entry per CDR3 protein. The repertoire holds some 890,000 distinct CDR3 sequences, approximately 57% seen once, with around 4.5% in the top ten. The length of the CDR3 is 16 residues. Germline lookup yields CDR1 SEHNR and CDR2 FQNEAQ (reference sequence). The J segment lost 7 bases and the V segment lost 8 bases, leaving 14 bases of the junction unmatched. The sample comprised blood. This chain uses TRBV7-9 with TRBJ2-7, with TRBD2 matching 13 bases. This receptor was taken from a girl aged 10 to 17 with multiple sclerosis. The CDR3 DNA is TGTGCCAGCGATGACCCGGGACTAGCGGGAAACAGGGAGCAGTACTTC. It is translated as CASDDPGLAGNREQYF.